This record looks at one TCR beta chain sequence and its context. There is no known antigen for this receptor. Base qualities are not provided; no much larger clone lies one nucleotide away. Libraries were made using RT-PCR. Instrument on record: NextSeq 550. TCRdb trimmed public reads at Q25 via fastp, called clones via MiXCR and kept in-frame beta chains. Rows are unified per CDR3 protein, each entry keeping the most common DNA and genes. Present in this sample are roughly 880,000 distinct CDR3 sequences, about a sixth of which were seen just once. The ten largest clones represent roughly 6.4% of the sample. These data belong to a study of patients and donors after allogeneic stem cell transplantation (dated by TCRdb to about 2020). The CDR3 measures 14 amino acids from cysteine to phenylalanine. Only the CDR3 DNA stays, 42 bases, in frame from base 1. The CDR1 and CDR2 encoded by the germline V gene (reference sequence) are DFQATT and SNEGSKA.

Sample: blood, either unsorted or a sorted T cell fraction (not recorded which). Recombination joined TRBV20-1 with TRBJ1-1; the D gene is possibly TRBD1, with 5 bases matching. This clonotype was obtained from a human donor who was either an allogeneic HSCT recipient or a stem cell or donor lymphocyte infusion donor (not recorded which). It is not recorded whose cells these are; they may come from a transplant donor. CDR3 loop: CRKEGPGPATEAFF. The DNA sequence is as follows: TGCCGAAAAGAGGGTCCAGGGCCAGCCACTGAAGCTTTCTTT.